This T cell receptor (beta chain) was recovered during a study of Ad26.COV2.S vaccination and SARS-CoV-2 variants. Findings of the study overall: Spike-specific TCR breadth was greater after Ad26.COV2.S than placebo.

The table came from immunoSEQ multiplex PCR; TCRdb's copy has only in-frame clones and leaves some out. The table records roughly 320,000 clones, 80% to 90% of them present only once. This clone was seen many times. The antigen remains unidentified. Treatment denoted: some 19 received Ad26.COV2.S at low or high dose, single or two shots; about 5 received placebo; per-sample allocation not given. On day 63 after the first injection, vaccine and placebo recipients gave samples. This CDR3 comprises 13 residues. Trimming stripped 4 bases from V and 3 bases from J, with 10 bases between. The clonotype was recovered from a person aged 18-65 years who received the Ad26.COV2.S COVID-19 vaccine or a placebo. This sample comprised peripheral blood, obtained in a trial of Ad26.COV2.S vaccine versus placebo. This chain links TRBV12-3 or TRBV12-4 with TRBJ2-7, with D unresolved. CDR3 coding DNA: TGTGCCAGCAGTTCCGGGTCCCGCTACGAGCAGTACTTC. This codes for CASSSGSRYEQYF.